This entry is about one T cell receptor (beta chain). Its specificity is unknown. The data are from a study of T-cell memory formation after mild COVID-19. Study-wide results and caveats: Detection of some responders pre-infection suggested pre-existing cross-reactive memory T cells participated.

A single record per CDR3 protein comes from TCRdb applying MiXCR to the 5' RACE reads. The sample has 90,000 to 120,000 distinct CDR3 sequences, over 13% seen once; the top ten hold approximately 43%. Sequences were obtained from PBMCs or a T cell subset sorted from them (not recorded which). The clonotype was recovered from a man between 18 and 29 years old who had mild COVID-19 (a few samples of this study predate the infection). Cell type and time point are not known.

CDR3 in amino acids: CASSQSDEQYF. The CDR3 nucleotides read TGTGCCAGCAGCCAATCGGACGAGCAGTACTTC. V is TRBV14 and J is TRBJ2-7, with D unclear. The length of the CDR3 is 11 residues. V lost 2 bases and J lost 5, with 4 bases in between. Germline assignment: CDR1 SGHDN and CDR2 FVKESK.